Reported below is one T cell receptor (beta chain). The data originate from a study of identical twins. Germline assignment: CDR1 SGHRS and CDR2 YFSETQ. The CDR3 sequence is 18 residues long. The J segment lost 0 bases and the V segment lost 0 bases, leaving 8 bases of the junction unmatched. TCRdb recomputed calls from the 5' RACE reads with MiXCR, one row per CDR3 protein. The sample has fewer than 650,000 distinct CDR3 sequences, nearly 10% seen once. The same data also went into a second study, on yellow fever vaccine responses in identical twins.

This receptor was identified in a woman younger than 30 in good health. The V call is TRBV5-1, the J call TRBJ2-1; 8 nucleotides line up with TRBD2. Material: PBMCs. The CDR3 reads CASSLATGGAPSYNEQFF. Here the CDR3 DNA reads TGCGCCAGCAGCTTGGCTACGGGGGGGGCTCCCTCCTACAATGAGCAGTTCTTC.